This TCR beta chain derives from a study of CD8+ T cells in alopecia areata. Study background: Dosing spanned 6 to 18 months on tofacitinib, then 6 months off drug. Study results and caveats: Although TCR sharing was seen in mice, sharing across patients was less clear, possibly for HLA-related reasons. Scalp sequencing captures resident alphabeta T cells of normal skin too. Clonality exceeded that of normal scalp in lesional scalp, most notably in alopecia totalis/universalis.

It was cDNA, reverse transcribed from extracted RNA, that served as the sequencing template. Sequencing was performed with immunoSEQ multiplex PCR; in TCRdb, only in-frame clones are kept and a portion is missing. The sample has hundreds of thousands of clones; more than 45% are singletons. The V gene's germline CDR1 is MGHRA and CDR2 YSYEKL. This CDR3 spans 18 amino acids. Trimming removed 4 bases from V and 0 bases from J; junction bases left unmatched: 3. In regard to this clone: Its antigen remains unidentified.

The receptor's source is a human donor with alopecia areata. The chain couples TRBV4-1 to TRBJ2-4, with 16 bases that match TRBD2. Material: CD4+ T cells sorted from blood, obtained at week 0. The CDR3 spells CASSPGLAGGIAKNIQYF. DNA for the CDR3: TGCGCCAGCAGCCCGGGACTAGCGGGAGGGATAGCCAAAAACATTCAGTACTTC.